The present T cell receptor (beta chain) was sequenced within a study of radiation and T cells in renal cell carcinoma. As to time point: baseline pretreatment blood. Treatment in this sample: 15 Gy SBRT to primary tumor, nephrectomy 4 weeks later. Profiled with immunoSEQ multiplex PCR; TCRdb holds only in-frame clones, not every one. Of approximately 100,000 clones in the sample, 75% to 90% were seen once. The V gene's germline CDR1 is SGHRS and CDR2 YFSETQ. V lost 1 base and J lost 14, with 15 bases in between. CDR3 length: 13 residues. The TCR originated in a man aged 45 to 65 with renal cell carcinoma. The input for sequencing was blood, taken from a patient whose treatment included radiotherapy and nephrectomy. This sequence joins TRBV5-1 and TRBJ1-4; D remains ambiguous. CDR3 region: CASSLSPGFLLFF. DNA for the CDR3: TGCGCCAGCAGCTTGTCTCCGGGCTTCCTCCTGTTTTTT.